Each of the 24 T cell receptor beta chains below was sequenced from the same sample in a study of glioma-infiltrating T cells after dendritic cell vaccination. Time point defined: after dendritic cell vaccination, including at tumor progression/relapse. Sequencing was performed with immunoSEQ multiplex PCR; in TCRdb, only in-frame clones are kept and a portion is missing. The sample contains almost 90,000 clones, roughly 87% of which appear only once. The starting material was blood, obtained after dendritic cell vaccination. These receptors all stem from a human donor with glioblastoma.

This chain connects TRBV7-2 to TRBJ1-4, with D hard to call. CDR1 and CDR2 (germline): SGHTA, FQGNSA. With 2 bases removed from V and 4 bases from J, the gap between germline ends came to 8 bases. The CDR3 runs 14 residues. Here the CDR3 DNA reads TGTGCCAGCAGCTTATACACCCGTAATGAAAAACTGTTTTTT. Translated, it gives CASSLYTRNEKLFF.

This rearrangement joins TRBV5-6 to TRBJ1-4; TRBD1 might be the D (6 bases). The germline V and J ends were trimmed by 3 bases and 5 bases, with 11 bases remaining between them. This CDR3 region has 14 residues. Per the germline V gene, CDR1 is SGHDT and CDR2 is YYEEEE. CDR3 amino acids: CASSSGTPNEKLFF. CDR3 DNA sequence: TGTGCCAGCAGCTCCGGGACACCGAATGAAAAACTGTTTTTT.

The chain joins TRBV7-2 to TRBJ1-2, with 10 bases lining up with TRBD1. V was pared by 3 bases and J by 5 bases, with 6 bases of the junction left unmatched. This CDR3 comprises 15 residues. Germline-derived CDR1 and CDR2 are SGHTA and FQGNSA. The DNA for the CDR3 is TGTGCCAGCAGCTTCACGGGACAGGGGCTGTATGGCTACACCTTC. It specifies CASSFTGQGLYGYTF.

V usage is TRBV5-3 and J usage is TRBJ2-1; 13 nucleotides agree with TRBD2. TRBV5-3 is identified as an open reading frame with a role that is uncertain. The CDR3 spans 16 residues. V gave up 3 bases and J gave up 3 bases; unmatched junction bases: 3. CDR3 DNA sequence: TGTGCCAGAAGCTGTCGACTAGCGGGGGGCTACAATGAGCAGTTCTTC. It encodes CARSCRLAGGYNEQFF.

This chain joins TRBV11-3 and TRBJ2-5, with a weak D call TRBD1 (5 bases). V lost 2 bases and J lost 2, with 12 bases in between. The length of the CDR3 is 15 residues. Germline V gives CDR1 SGHNT, CDR2 YENEEA. As DNA, the CDR3 is TGTGCCAGCAGCTTAAGAACAGGCAATCAAGAGACCCAGTACTTC. Residues: CASSLRTGNQETQYF.

The rearrangement joins TRBV10-2 to TRBJ2-2; D not resolved. The germline V and J ends were trimmed by 7 bases and 0 bases, with 9 bases remaining between them. The germline V gene has CDR1 WSHSY and CDR2 SAAADI. The CDR3 runs to 14 residues. This chain's CDR3 is CASIISANTGELFF. The CDR3 DNA is TGCGCCAGCATAATCTCCGCGAACACCGGGGAGCTGTTTTTT.

The gene calls are TRBV18 and TRBJ1-5; the match to TRBD1 covers 8 bases. Trimming at V came to 5 bases and at J to 0 bases, leaving 9 bases not matched to a gene. Germline CDR1 and CDR2: KGHSH and LQKENI. The CDR3 is 17 amino acids. CDR3 residues: CASSSSLRGHSNQPQHF. CDR3 DNA: TGTGCCAGCTCATCGAGCCTCAGGGGGCATAGCAATCAGCCCCAGCATTTT.

The chain uses TRBV19 and TRBJ1-2; possible D gene TRBD1, 5 bases. Trimming took off 5 bases at V and 2 bases at J, with 12 bases between the two ends. Looked up from germline, CDR1 is LNHDA and CDR2 is SQIVND (reference sequence). This CDR3 contains 14 residues. The CDR3 region is CASSSLDTNYGYTF. In nucleotides, the CDR3 is TGTGCCAGTAGTTCCTTGGACACAAACTATGGCTACACCTTC. The variable domain in full, completed from reference TRBV19 and TRBJ1-2, reads DGGITQSPKYLFRKEGQNVTLSCEQNLNHDAMYWYRQDPGQGLRLIYYSQIVNDFQKGDIAEGYSVSREKKESFPLTVTSAQKNPTAFYLCASSSLDTNYGYTFGSGTRLTVV.

This clone was counted once. This chain uses TRBV10-2 with TRBJ2-7, with 10 bases that match TRBD1. The germline gives CDR1 WSHSY, CDR2 SAAADI. The CDR3 totals 14 residues. V shed 8 bases, J shed 7 bases, and the junction held 11 bases outside the gene matches. CDR3 nucleotides: TGCGCCAGCCGATCCGGGACAGGGGCTAGAGAGCAGTACTTC. Translating gives CASRSGTGAREQYF.

The CDR3 DNA reads as TGTGCCTGGAGTGTACTGGGCATCCCAGGGTATGGCTACACCTTC. It codes for CAWSVLGIPGYGYTF. The V gene is TRBV30, the J gene TRBJ1-2; tentatively, D is TRBD1 (5 bases). CDR1 is GTSNPN and CDR2 is SVGIG in the germline V gene (reference sequence). Deletions cut 0 bases from V and 5 bases from J, with 16 bases between. The CDR3 contains 15 residues. Full variable domain (outside the CDR3, taken from reference TRBV30 and TRBJ1-2): SQTIHQWPATLVQPVGSPLSLECTVEGTSNPNLYWYRQAAGRGLQLLFYSVGIGQISSEVPQNLSASRPQDRQFILSSKKLLLSDSGFYLCAWSVLGIPGYGYTFGSGTRLTVV.

A single count supports this clone. The gene calls are TRBV4-3 and TRBJ2-3, with D possibly matching TRBD1 (5 bases). Trimming cost V 0 bases and J 5 bases, with 6 bases left between them. The germline V gene encodes CDR1 LGHNA and CDR2 YSLEER. CDR3 length: 13 amino acids. As DNA, the CDR3 is TGCGCCAGCAGCCAAGAAAGGGGAGATACGCAGTATTTT. The encoded protein is CASSQERGDTQYF.

J is TRBJ2-7 and V is TRBV7-3; TRBD1 aligns across 8 bases. The length of the CDR3 is 15 residues. Germline CDR1 reads SGHTA; CDR2 reads FQGTGA. After removal of 0 bases from V and 5 bases from J, the junction contained 6 bases not matched to a gene. The CDR3 reads CASSLTGQGRDEQYF. Written as DNA, the CDR3 is TGTGCCAGCAGCTTAACCGGACAGGGTAGAGACGAGCAGTACTTC.

This chain uses TRBV14 with TRBJ1-1; D is perhaps TRBD1 (5 bases). The CDR3 runs 15 residues. Germline CDR1 and CDR2: SGHDN and FVKESK. V was trimmed by 2 bases and J by 5 bases, leaving 15 bases between them. CDR3 loop: CASSQMSLRGTEAFF. The CDR3 DNA is TGTGCCAGCAGCCAAATGAGCCTCCGGGGGACTGAAGCTTTCTTT.

The DNA of the CDR3 is TGTGCCAGCAGCGCAGGACTAGCGGGGTACGAGCAGTACTTC. Amino acids: CASSAGLAGYEQYF. The chain links TRBV11-2 to TRBJ2-7; 12 positions agree with TRBD2. The CDR3 is 14 residues long. Trimming at V came to 5 bases and at J to 4 bases, leaving 3 bases not matched to a gene. Germline V lookup: CDR1 SGHAT, CDR2 FQNNGV.

The chain is built from TRBV5-1 and TRBJ2-3, with a possible D match to TRBD1 (6 bases). This CDR3 has 16 amino acids. V lost 6 bases to trimming and J lost 2 bases, with 19 bases between them. CDR1 is SGHRS and CDR2 is YFSETQ in the germline V gene. This chain's CDR3 is CASTQILGGYTDTQYF. The CDR3 DNA follows: TGCGCCAGCACCCAGATTTTAGGGGGTTACACAGATACGCAGTATTTT.

The J gene is TRBJ2-5, the V gene TRBV6-5; D possibly corresponds to TRBD1 (6 bases). V lost 2 bases and J lost 0, with 13 bases in between. CDR3 length equals 16 residues. Germline-derived CDR1 and CDR2 are MNHEY and SVGAGI. The CDR3 coding sequence is TGTGCCAGCAGTTACGGTTTTGAGGGGGACCAAGAGACCCAGTACTTC. Amino acids: CASSYGFEGDQETQYF.

V gene TRBV7-8 combines with J gene TRBJ1-1; TRBD1 matches 12 bases. The CDR3 is made up of 16 amino acids. The germline V gene encodes CDR1 SGHVS and CDR2 FQNEAQ. V dropped 5 bases and J dropped 3; count of bases not matched to a gene: 7. Written as DNA, the CDR3 is TGTGCCAGCAGCCCAGGGACAGGGGGCGAGGACACTGAAGCTTTCTTT. Translating gives CASSPGTGGEDTEAFF. Combining the CDR3 with reference TRBV7-8 and TRBJ1-1 gives the whole variable domain GAGVSQSPRYKVAKRGQDVALRCDPISGHVSLFWYQQALGQGPEFLTYFQNEAQLDKSGLPSDRFFAERPEGSVSTLKIQRTQQEDSAVYLCASSPGTGGEDTEAFFGQGTRLTVV.

V and J are TRBV5-1 and TRBJ2-1; no clear D. The V gene's germline CDR1 is SGHRS and CDR2 YFSETQ. The length of the CDR3 is 14 residues. Trimming took off 0 bases at V and 7 bases at J, with 11 bases between the two ends. CDR3 loop: CASSLELTGNEQFF. The CDR3 DNA follows: TGCGCCAGCAGCTTGGAGCTAACGGGTAATGAGCAGTTCTTC.

The chain is built from TRBV9 and TRBJ2-1; weak D call: TRBD2 (7 bases). Germline assignment: CDR1 SGDLS and CDR2 YYNGEE. V lost 2 bases and J 7 bases, leaving 25 bases between the germline ends. The CDR3 has 18 residues. The CDR3 DNA sequence: TGTGCCAGCAGCGTTCTCCTCTCTAGAGGGGGGGGCCGTAATGAGCAGTTCTTC. Translated, it gives CASSVLLSRGGGRNEQFF.

The chain combines TRBV5-4 with TRBJ1-1; no reliable D call. CDR3 length equals 12 residues. CDR1 SGHNT and CDR2 YYREEE come from the germline V gene (reference sequence). Trimming stripped 0 bases from V and 4 bases from J, with 4 bases between. CDR3 region: CASSLGSTEAFF. As DNA, the CDR3 is TGTGCCAGCAGCTTGGGGAGCACTGAAGCTTTCTTT.

The chain couples TRBV7-6 to TRBJ2-2; possible D gene TRBD2, 5 bases. Germline loops: CDR1 SGHVS, CDR2 FNYEAQ. Deletions cut 8 bases from V and 5 bases from J, with 15 bases between. The CDR3 has 14 residues. CDR3 bases: TGTGCCAGCCGTCAACTAGGCAGGACCGGGGAGCTGTTTTTT. It yields the protein CASRQLGRTGELFF.

This clone was observed a handful of times. The chain combines TRBV6-1 with TRBJ2-5, with D unclear. The germline V gene encodes CDR1 MNHNS and CDR2 SASEGT. V was shortened by 5 bases and J by 2 bases, with 9 bases between the two germline ends. The CDR3 covers 13 residues. Here the CDR3 reads CASSFGSQETQYF. Written as DNA, the CDR3 is TGTGCCAGCAGTTTCGGTTCTCAAGAGACCCAGTACTTC.

This clone was counted only a few times. Other DNA sequences in the sample encode the same CDR3. The rearrangement links TRBV4-1 to TRBJ1-1; D is perhaps TRBD1 (6 bases). The V gene's germline CDR1 is MGHRA and CDR2 YSYEKL. The CDR3 runs to 14 residues. The V end was cut by 6 bases, the J end by 1 base, with 12 bases between. The DNA of the CDR3 is TGCGCCAGCAGGGGACACCTAAAGAACACTGAAGCTTTCTTT. This translates into CASRGHLKNTEAFF.

This clone was detected once. The V and J genes are TRBV5-1 and TRBJ2-1, with 16 bases lining up with TRBD2. V shed 3 bases and J 2 bases; nucleotides not matched to a gene: 5. The CDR3 consists of 18 residues. Per germline, CDR1 SGHRS and CDR2 YFSETQ. This CDR3 reads CASSSGTSGGAPYNEQFF. CDR3 in DNA: TGCGCCAGCAGCTCCGGGACTAGCGGGGGGGCTCCCTACAATGAGCAGTTCTTC.